Listed below are T cell receptor beta chains from one sample, sequenced in a study of cytomegalovirus exposure and HLA in healthy donors. The assay was immunoSEQ multiplex PCR, and TCRdb's table has in-frame clones only and misses some. The sample consists of around 150,000 clones, approximately 80% of them appearing once. Sample: PBMCs. The source of these receptors is a man aged 50 to 59 in good health and CMV-seropositive. Each CDR3 is given with its conserved first and last residue. Fields, in order: V gene, J gene, D gene, clone size, CDR3 protein, CDR3 DNA. D genes are given only for firm matches. Clone size appears in some rows only: once, few, many, or a class for an expanded clone.

v_call: TRBV9
j_call: TRBJ1-4
d_call: TRBD1
clone_size: .
cdr3_aa: CASSVRDRGSNEKLFF
cdr3_nt: TGTGCCAGCAGCGTAAGGGACAGGGGGTCTAATGAAAAACTGTTTTTT

v_call: TRBV27
j_call: TRBJ1-2
d_call: TRBD1
clone_size: .
cdr3_aa: CASSPGTGYNYGYTF
cdr3_nt: TGTGCCAGCAGCCCCGGGACAGGGTACAACTATGGCTACACCTTC

v_call: TRBV10-1
j_call: TRBJ1-1
d_call: .
clone_size: .
cdr3_aa: CASSENPENTEAFF
cdr3_nt: TGCGCCAGCAGTGAGAATCCAGAAAACACTGAAGCTTTCTTT

v_call: TRBV7-8
j_call: TRBJ1-5
d_call: TRBD1
clone_size: .
cdr3_aa: CASSPSDRGVYSNQPQHF
cdr3_nt: TGTGCCAGCAGCCCGAGTGACAGGGGGGTGTATAGCAATCAGCCCCAGCATTTT

v_call: TRBV7-9
j_call: TRBJ1-1
d_call: TRBD1
clone_size: .
cdr3_aa: CASSSRDRGVTEAFF
cdr3_nt: TGTGCCAGCAGCTCCCGGGACAGGGGGGTGACTGAAGCTTTCTTT

v_call: TRBV5-4
j_call: TRBJ2-3
d_call: TRBD1
clone_size: .
cdr3_aa: CASSFRDRTDTQYF
cdr3_nt: TGTGCCAGCAGCTTCCGGGACAGAACAGATACGCAGTATTTT

v_call: TRBV4-3
j_call: TRBJ2-3
d_call: .
clone_size: .
cdr3_aa: CASSQVRVGTDTQYF
cdr3_nt: TGCGCCAGCAGCCAAGTCAGGGTGGGGACAGATACGCAGTATTTT

v_call: TRBV2
j_call: TRBJ1-1
d_call: TRBD1
clone_size: .
cdr3_aa: CASTMTGLTEAFF
cdr3_nt: TGTGCCAGCACCATGACAGGGTTAACTGAAGCTTTCTTT

v_call: TRBV5-1
j_call: TRBJ2-7
d_call: TRBD2
clone_size: .
cdr3_aa: CASSVGTTGEQYF
cdr3_nt: TGCGCCAGCAGCGTGGGGACTACGGGCGAGCAGTACTTC

v_call: TRBV6-5
j_call: TRBJ2-7
d_call: TRBD1
clone_size: few
cdr3_aa: CASSSPSQGASYEQYF
cdr3_nt: TGTGCCAGCAGTTCTCCCTCCCAGGGGGCCTCCTACGAGCAGTACTTC

v_call: TRBV18
j_call: TRBJ1-2
d_call: .
clone_size: .
cdr3_aa: CASSQDRSNYGYTF
cdr3_nt: TGTGCCAGCTCACAAGACAGGTCCAACTATGGCTACACCTTC

v_call: TRBV9
j_call: TRBJ1-3
d_call: .
clone_size: .
cdr3_aa: CASSPLGVGGNTIYF
cdr3_nt: TGTGCCAGCAGCCCCTTAGGGGTCGGTGGAAACACCATATATTTT

v_call: TRBV7-6
j_call: TRBJ2-7
d_call: TRBD1
clone_size: .
cdr3_aa: CASLSLGTGNEQYF
cdr3_nt: TGTGCCAGCCTTTCTCTAGGGACAGGGAACGAGCAGTACTTC

v_call: TRBV27
j_call: TRBJ1-5
d_call: .
clone_size: .
cdr3_aa: CASSLSGGYSNQPQHF
cdr3_nt: TGTGCCAGCAGTTTATCCGGGGGATATAGCAATCAGCCCCAGCATTTT

v_call: TRBV7-2
j_call: TRBJ1-6
d_call: TRBD1
clone_size: once
cdr3_aa: CASSLGDRGYNSPLHF
cdr3_nt: TGTGCCAGCAGCTTAGGGGACAGGGGTTATAATTCACCCCTCCACTTT

v_call: TRBV7-6
j_call: TRBJ1-2
d_call: .
clone_size: few
cdr3_aa: CASSLDSYGYTF
cdr3_nt: TGTGCCAGCAGCTTAGACAGTTATGGCTACACCTTC

v_call: TRBV7-9
j_call: TRBJ1-1
d_call: TRBD1
clone_size: .
cdr3_aa: CASSRPGQGARDTEAFF
cdr3_nt: TGTGCCAGCAGCAGACCGGGACAGGGGGCGCGGGACACTGAAGCTTTCTTT

v_call: TRBV4-1
j_call: TRBJ1-3
d_call: TRBD1
clone_size: .
cdr3_aa: CASSQGSGQAENTIYF
cdr3_nt: TGCGCCAGCAGCCAGGGCTCAGGACAGGCGGAAAACACCATATATTTT

v_call: TRBV7-2
j_call: TRBJ1-5
d_call: .
clone_size: few
cdr3_aa: CASSLLGEGGNQPQHF
cdr3_nt: TGTGCCAGCAGCTTATTAGGTGAGGGGGGCAATCAGCCCCAGCATTTT

v_call: TRBV27
j_call: TRBJ2-1
d_call: .
clone_size: few
cdr3_aa: CASIMSGMSNEQFF
cdr3_nt: TGTGCCAGCATCATGTCAGGGATGAGCAATGAGCAGTTCTTC

v_call: TRBV19
j_call: TRBJ1-1
d_call: .
clone_size: .
cdr3_aa: CASSIKGDTEAFF
cdr3_nt: TGTGCCAGTAGTATTAAGGGGGACACTGAAGCTTTCTTT

v_call: TRBV7-9
j_call: TRBJ2-6
d_call: TRBD1
clone_size: .
cdr3_aa: CASSRTGGYSSGANVLTF
cdr3_nt: TGTGCCAGCAGCCGAACAGGGGGCTACTCCTCTGGGGCCAACGTCCTGACTTTC

v_call: TRBV19
j_call: TRBJ1-2
d_call: .
clone_size: once
cdr3_aa: CASSRAGKAYGYTF
cdr3_nt: TGTGCCAGTAGTAGGGCCGGGAAGGCCTATGGCTACACCTTC

v_call: TRBV5-6
j_call: TRBJ1-1
d_call: .
clone_size: .
cdr3_aa: CASSQFRHLEAFF
cdr3_nt: TGTGCCAGCAGCCAATTCCGACACCTTGAAGCTTTCTTT

v_call: TRBV4-1
j_call: TRBJ2-7
d_call: TRBD1
clone_size: .
cdr3_aa: CASSLRVSGQRSYEQYF
cdr3_nt: TGCGCCAGCAGTCTCCGAGTATCGGGACAGCGCTCCTACGAGCAGTACTTC

v_call: TRBV5-1
j_call: TRBJ2-1
d_call: TRBD2
clone_size: .
cdr3_aa: CASRLAGGSYNEQFF
cdr3_nt: TGCGCCAGCAGATTAGCGGGGGGGTCCTACAATGAGCAGTTCTTC

v_call: TRBV5-1
j_call: TRBJ1-4
d_call: .
clone_size: .
cdr3_aa: CASSPPSSSPNNEKLFF
cdr3_nt: TGCGCCAGCAGCCCCCCGAGCTCCTCACCGAATAATGAAAAACTGTTTTTT

v_call: TRBV7-2
j_call: TRBJ1-2
d_call: .
clone_size: .
cdr3_aa: CASSLVSGSYGYTF
cdr3_nt: TGTGCCAGCAGCTTAGTGTCAGGATCCTATGGCTACACCTTC